This TCR beta chain was captured by sequencing in a study of read filtering for tumor transcriptome and immune sequencing. On the study more broadly: 8 patients were R-ISS I, approximately 15 were R-ISS II, more than five were R-ISS III.

This clonotype has more than one count but fewer than ten. Molecular barcoded adaptors covering alpha/delta and beta/gamma chains were used on roughly 400 ng RNA. Each CDR3 protein is one row after TCRdb ran MiXCR on the reads. This table holds roughly 56,000 distinct CDR3 sequences, approximately 19% found once. The V end lost 5 bases, the J end lost 3 bases, and 13 bases lay between the germline ends. This CDR3 region has 13 residues. Germline-derived CDR1 and CDR2 are GTSNPN and SVGIG (reference sequence). V usage is TRBV30 and J usage is TRBJ1-1; D possibly corresponds to TRBD1 (6 bases). This sequence originates from a donor aged 40 or over with multiple myeloma. Specimen: a population of CD138-negative cells sorted from bone marrow. The CDR3 DNA follows: TGTGCCTGGGGAGGGGGGGGTGACACTGAAGCTTTCTTT. Translated: CAWGGGGDTEAFF.